This T cell receptor beta chain emerged from a study of shared T cell receptors in the human thymus. TCRdb keeps only in-frame clones here, not all; method: immunoSEQ multiplex PCR. The table has a few hundred thousand clones, 95% seen once. There are 13 residues in the CDR3. Trimming pared 8 bases from V and 1 base from J, leaving 10 bases between. Germline-derived CDR1 and CDR2 are MNHEY and SMNVEV (reference sequence). The J gene is TRBJ2-3, the V gene TRBV27; no clear D. Sequenced material: thymocytes. The clonotype was recovered from a human donor. The chain's CDR3 is CASRILGTDTQYF. The CDR3, as DNA: TGTGCCAGCCGAATACTTGGCACAGATACGCAGTATTTT.